These 28 T cell receptor beta chains were sequenced from one sample in a study of blood T cells in healthy people across ages. Alongside a J-beta primer mix, a sample-barcoded 5' primer served in a second PCR lasting about 6 to 11 cycles. TCRdb processed the 5' RACE reads anew with MiXCR; each CDR3 protein has one entry. The sample gives hundreds of thousands of distinct CDR3 sequences, over 20% of which show up once; about 3.6% is in the top ten. Sequenced sample: blood. Receptor source: an older man in good health.

The gene calls are TRBV28 and TRBJ1-2, with D perhaps matching TRBD1 (5 bases). The CDR3 totals 14 residues. The ends were cut back, 5 bases at V and 0 bases at J, with 10 bases in the middle. Germline loops: CDR1 MDHEN, CDR2 SYDVKM. The CDR3 loop is CASSRTPTNYGYTF. CDR3 nucleotide sequence: TGTGCCAGCAGTAGGACACCCACTAACTATGGCTACACCTTC.

A word on this clonotype: Germline and junction disagree at one end, which may indicate a read error. CDR3 region: CASSRRTGGVGKTIYF. The CDR3 region has the DNA TGTGCCAGCAGCCGCCGTACAGGGGGAGTAGGAAAGACCATATATTTT. V is TRBV6-5 and J is TRBJ1-3; 8 nucleotides match TRBD1. CDR3 length equals 16 residues. Germline values: CDR1 MNHEY, CDR2 SVGAGI.

The V and J genes are TRBV6-5 and TRBJ1-2; tentative D call: TRBD1 (6 bases). The CDR3 consists of 15 residues. Germline loops: CDR1 MNHEY, CDR2 SVGAGI. Trimming removed 8 bases at V and 2 bases at J, with 18 bases between. The DNA of the CDR3 is TGTGCCAGCTCCCCCGAGGGCAGGGGAAACTATGGCTACACCTTC. Its protein is CASSPEGRGNYGYTF.

The V call is TRBV20-1, the J call TRBJ2-1; TRBD2 matches 10 bases. With V trimmed by 1 base and J by 8 bases, 8 bases remained unmatched. The CDR3 contains 15 residues. CDR1 is DFQATT and CDR2 is SNEGSKA in the germline V gene (reference sequence). CDR3 nucleotide sequence: TGCAGTGCTAGAGTTGATTCTAGCGGGAGCTATGAGCAGTTCTTC. Amino acids: CSARVDSSGSYEQFF.

This clonotype was found a few times. V and J are TRBV5-4 and TRBJ1-2, with D unclear. CDR3 length: 15 residues. Trimming cost V 5 bases and J 8 bases, with 22 bases left between them. The germline gives CDR1 SGHNT, CDR2 YYREEE (reference sequence). CDR3 DNA sequence: TGTGCCAGCAGTCCATACTTCCAATTCGGAATCGGCTACACCTTC. It translates to CASSPYFQFGIGYTF.

This clonotype was seen more than once but under ten times. The genes are TRBV2 and TRBJ1-5, with D tentatively TRBD1 (5 bases). V was cut by 3 bases and J by 3 bases, with 9 bases left in between. Per germline, CDR1 SNHLY and CDR2 FYNNEI. The CDR3 covers 14 residues. The DNA of the CDR3 is TGTGCCAGCAGTGACCCAGGGCCCAATCAGCCCCAGCATTTT. Translating gives CASSDPGPNQPQHF.

This clonotype came up a few times. The chain employs TRBV25-1 and TRBJ2-5; D might be TRBD1 or TRBD2, each matching 5 bases. The J call may be mistaken, given a closer DNA end match to TRBJ2-1. CDR3 length: 14 residues. The germline V gene encodes CDR1 MGHDK and CDR2 SYGVNS. In nucleotides, the CDR3 is TGTGCCAGCAGTCCCCCGGGGCCTCTCAATGAGCAGTTCTTC. The encoded protein is CASSPPGPLNEQFF.

The chain couples TRBV2 to TRBJ1-2; 8 bases match TRBD1. The CDR3 consists of 16 residues. V shed 2 bases and J 4 bases; nucleotides not matched to a gene: 9. Germline lookup yields CDR1 SNHLY and CDR2 FYNNEI. The CDR3 bases are TGTGCCAGCAGTGAACTTTGGGACAGGAGAGTCTATGGCTACACCTTC. Translating it yields CASSELWDRRVYGYTF.

In its sample, this clonotype was seen a few times. The chain uses TRBV5-1 and TRBJ2-3; D may be TRBD1 (7 bases). Germline V gives CDR1 SGHRS, CDR2 YFSETQ. This CDR3 has 15 residues. V lost 1 base and J lost 6, with 15 bases in between. In nucleotides, the CDR3 is TGCGCCAGCAGCTTGAACAGGGGAGGATTCGATACGCAGTATTTT. It yields the protein CASSLNRGGFDTQYF.

The rearrangement joins TRBV4-1 to TRBJ1-2; 8 nucleotides match TRBD1. Germline lookup yields CDR1 MGHRA and CDR2 YSYEKL. This CDR3 is 15 amino acids long. J gave up 4 bases and V 4 bases, and 8 bases lay outside the gene matches. This chain's CDR3 is CASSPRAGGSYGYTF. CDR3 coding DNA: TGCGCCAGCAGCCCCCGTGCAGGGGGCAGCTATGGCTACACCTTC.

The chain recombines TRBV12-3 or TRBV12-4 with TRBJ2-3; 7 nucleotides agree with TRBD1. This CDR3 is built from 14 residues. V was pared by 6 bases and J by 2 bases, with 5 bases of the junction left unmatched. The CDR3 region is CASRLDRDTDTQYF. As DNA, the CDR3 is TGTGCCAGCAGACTCGACAGGGACACAGATACGCAGTATTTT.

V is TRBV10-3 and J is TRBJ2-3; 7 bases match TRBD2. The germline CDR1 and CDR2 sequences are ENHRY and SYGVKD. The V gene end was trimmed by 4 bases and the J gene end by 5 bases; junction bases not matched to a gene: 6. The length of the CDR3 is 14 residues. For the CDR3, the DNA is TGTGCCATCAGTGCGGTGGGAGGGGAAGATACGCAGTATTTT. Amino acids: CAISAVGGEDTQYF.

This chain connects TRBV11-2 to TRBJ2-7; TRBD2 matches at 7 bases. The V gene's germline CDR1 is SGHAT and CDR2 FQNNGV. J was trimmed by 1 base and V by 4 bases; bases with no gene match: 7. The CDR3 is 15 amino acids. CDR3 nucleotide sequence: TGTGCCAGCAGCTCCTACCTACTAGCGTCCTACGAGCAGTACTTC. Protein product: CASSSYLLASYEQYF.

The chain recombines TRBV28 with TRBJ2-2, with 10 bases matching TRBD2. The CDR3 is 17 residues long. Per germline, CDR1 MDHEN and CDR2 SYDVKM. Unmatched junction bases numbered 12, after V lost 6 bases and J lost 5 bases. CDR3: CASSPSGRAEMTGELFF. CDR3 sequence (DNA): TGTGCCAGCAGCCCAAGCGGGAGGGCCGAGATGACCGGGGAGCTGTTTTTT.

This clonotype has a handful of counts. The chain links TRBV9 to TRBJ2-5, with no clear D. The end of the DNA aligns better with TRBJ2-1, so the J call may be wrong. CDR3 length: 13 amino acids. The germline V gene encodes CDR1 SGDLS and CDR2 YYNGEE. The CDR3 is CASSPRPETEQFF. The CDR3 DNA sequence: TGTGCCAGCAGCCCCCGGCCCGAGACTGAGCAGTTCTTC.

This clonotype was detected many times. A read error may account for a junction end that differs from germline. The V gene is TRBV6-2 or TRBV6-3, the J gene TRBJ2-7; 9 positions match TRBD1. The CDR3 is made up of 12 amino acids. CDR1 and CDR2 from the germline V gene are MNHEY and SVGEGT. In DNA, the CDR3 is TGCGCCGCACAGGGGGCTGGATACGAGCAGTACTTC. Its protein product is CAAQGAGYEQYF.

The chain is built from TRBV5-1 and TRBJ1-1; D may be TRBD1 (6 bases). CDR3 length: 14 amino acids. In germline, CDR1 is SGHRS, CDR2 YFSETQ. V gave up 6 bases and J gave up 3 bases, with 15 bases separating them. The CDR3 reads CASTPGDVYTEAFF. CDR3 nucleotide sequence: TGCGCCAGCACCCCAGGGGACGTTTACACTGAAGCTTTCTTT.

Of note for this clonotype: At one boundary the junction diverges from the germline segment, which might be a read error. The chain has TRBV5-6 and TRBJ2-2; D remains ambiguous. The CDR3 consists of 12 residues. Per the germline V gene, CDR1 is SGHDT and CDR2 is YYEEEE. This chain's CDR3 is CASSPGTAELFF. The DNA for the CDR3 is TGTGCCAGCAGCCCTGGTACCGCGGAGCTGTTTTTT.

A few counts support this clonotype. This chain joins TRBV7-9 and TRBJ2-2; D possibly corresponds to TRBD1 (5 bases). Germline lookup yields CDR1 SEHNR and CDR2 FQNEAQ (reference sequence). CDR3 length: 14 amino acids. V lost 5 bases and J 5 bases, leaving 12 bases between the germline ends. This chain's CDR3 is CASSTDTFTGELFF. DNA of the CDR3: TGTGCCAGCAGCACGGACACCTTTACCGGGGAGCTGTTTTTT.

This clonotype was seen only a few times. The chain carries TRBV20-1 and TRBJ1-2; the D is unclear. This CDR3 has 13 residues. V shed 3 bases and J shed 2 bases, with 10 bases lying between them. Germline CDR1 DFQATT, CDR2 SNEGSKA (reference sequence). The CDR3 DNA reads as TGCAGTGCTAGTCGAGGTCTCAACTATGGCTACACCTTC. Protein sequence: CSASRGLNYGYTF.

The sample holds a few counts of this clonotype. The rearrangement links TRBV18 to TRBJ1-4; 7 bases map to TRBD1. The V gene end was trimmed by 1 base and the J gene end by 7 bases; junction bases not matched to a gene: 3. In germline, CDR1 is KGHSH, CDR2 LQKENI. The CDR3 covers 14 residues. CDR3: CASSPQGAREKLFF. CDR3 coding DNA: TGTGCCAGCTCACCACAGGGGGCGCGTGAAAAACTGTTTTTT.

CDR3 in DNA: TGCAGTGCTGAACTGGGACAGGGGAAGATCGATGAGCAGTTCTTC. Its translation is CSAELGQGKIDEQFF. V is TRBV20-1 and J is TRBJ2-1; 10 positions match TRBD1. This CDR3 comprises 15 residues. Germline CDR1 reads DFQATT; CDR2 reads SNEGSKA (reference sequence). V gave up 5 bases and J gave up 8 bases; unmatched junction bases: 12.

The rearrangement joins TRBV6-2 or TRBV6-3 to TRBJ2-1; the D call may be TRBD1 or TRBD2 (5 bases each). This CDR3 has 13 residues. The V and J ends lost 7 bases and 6 bases respectively, with 13 bases between them. From germline, CDR1 is MNHEY and CDR2 SVGEGT. This chain's CDR3 is CASKLRGTNEQFF. The CDR3 DNA reads TGTGCCAGCAAATTGCGTGGGACCAATGAGCAGTTCTTC.

The chain recombines TRBV20-1 with TRBJ2-5, with 11 nucleotides matching TRBD2. The CDR3 runs 13 residues. Germline CDR1 is DFQATT and CDR2 is SNEGSKA (reference sequence). The ends lost 6 bases at V and 13 bases at J; junction bases unmatched: 13. CDR3 DNA sequence: TGCAGTGCCGAAAGGAAAACTAGCGGGAGCCCGTACTTC. Translated, it gives CSAERKTSGSPYF.

This clonotype was counted only a few times. The chain recombines TRBV28 with TRBJ2-5; 8 bases are shared with TRBD1. The tail of the sequence fits TRBJ2-7 better, so the J call may be wrong. CDR1 and CDR2 from the germline V gene are MDHEN and SYDVKM. CDR3 length: 15 amino acids. The CDR3 region has the DNA TGTGCCAGCAGCTACGCAGGGGGCGCACCCTACGAGCAGTACTTC. This translates into CASSYAGGAPYEQYF.

This clonotype was seen only once. CDR3 bases: TGTGCCAGCAGCAAAGTTGGGACTAGCGGGAAAGACACCCAGTACTTC. It specifies CASSKVGTSGKDTQYF. This chain links TRBV21-1 with TRBJ2-5; TRBD2 is the table's D call, not checked against the DNA. TRBV21-1 is shown as a pseudogene. The CDR3 consists of 16 residues.

The chain has TRBV5-6 and TRBJ2-1, with 12 bases identical to TRBD2. CDR1 and CDR2 (germline): SGHDT, YYEEEE. CDR3 length: 15 amino acids. The V gene end was trimmed by 1 base and the J gene end by 10 bases; junction bases not matched to a gene: 6. The CDR3 nucleotides read TGTGCCAGCAGCTTGTTACTAGCGGGAGGCTGGGAGCAGTTCTTC. As protein: CASSLLLAGGWEQFF. Full variable domain (remainder filled in from reference TRBV5-6 and TRBJ2-1): DAGVTQSPTHLIKTRGQQVTLRCSPKSGHDTVSWYQQALGQGPQFIFQYYEEEERQRGNFPDRFSGHQFPNYSSELNVNALLLGDSALYLCASSLLLAGGWEQFFGPGTRLTVL.

This clonotype was observed a few times. The chain uses TRBV10-3 and TRBJ1-5, with a weak D call TRBD1 (5 bases). In germline, CDR1 is ENHRY, CDR2 SYGVKD. V was pared by 0 bases and J by 1 base, with 13 bases between. The CDR3 runs to 17 residues. CDR3 nucleotide sequence: TGTGCCATCAGTGAGTCCAGGCAGGGCTGGAGCAATCAGCCCCAGCATTTT. The encoded protein is CAISESRQGWSNQPQHF.